The 9 T cell receptor beta chains below were found in one sample sequenced in a study of regulatory T cells in long-lasting Graves disease (dated by TCRdb to about 2021). What the time point label conveys for this sample: newly diagnosed GD, antithyroid drugs for less than 3 months. RNA was extracted from PBMCs in TRIzol for both TCR sequencing and RNA sequencing. The method behind the library was multiplex PCR. The sample was run on an Illumina HiSeq 4000. CDR3 regions were amplified by Arm-PCR with iRepertoire HTBI primers to construct TCR beta libraries. Through fastp at Q25 and MiXCR, TCRdb rebuilt clones from the public reads, retaining in-frame beta chains. Rows are combined by CDR3 protein, so each entry shows the most common genes and DNA. This sample is represented by roughly 610,000 distinct CDR3 sequences; 16% of them were singletons. The ten biggest clones cover roughly 18% of the sample.

The sample also formed part of further work on T cells in Graves' hyperthyroidism and ophthalmopathy.

This sample comprised peripheral blood mononuclear cells (PBMCs), obtained at new diagnosis, from a patient treated with antithyroid drugs. The receptors were gathered from a woman in her thirties with Graves disease. Donor details come from another sample of the same person, matched by shared clones.

With regard to this clonotype: Given a much more abundant clone one base away, this may be a read error. The chain combines TRBV7-6 with TRBJ2-5, with D perhaps matching TRBD1 or TRBD2 (5 bases each). The CDR3 extends over 14 amino acids. Looked up from germline, CDR1 is SGHVS and CDR2 is FNYEAQ. In DNA, the CDR3 is TGTGCCAGCAGCACACCGGGACGGCAAGAGGCCCAGTACTTC. This codes for CASSTPGRQEAQYF.

This clonotype was seen at least ten times. The chain joins TRBV15 to TRBJ1-1; a weak D match, TRBD1 (5 bases). With 1 base removed from V and 11 bases from J, the gap between germline ends came to 17 bases. The V gene's germline CDR1 is LNHNV and CDR2 YYDKDF (reference sequence). The CDR3 is 14 amino acids. This CDR3 is CATSRARSGGDAFF. The CDR3 DNA follows: TGTGCCACCAGCAGAGCCCGGTCGGGGGGAGACGCTTTCTTT.

This clonotype was observed at least ten times. The rearrangement uses TRBV2 and TRBJ2-1; 9 positions match TRBD1. The end of the DNA is better explained by TRBJ2-5, so the J call may be wrong. The CDR3 runs 17 residues. Germline CDR1 and CDR2: SNHLY and FYNNEI. As DNA, the CDR3 is TGTGCCAGCAGTAAAACAGGGGGCTGGCTAGTCAAAGAGACCCAGTACTTC. This codes for CASSKTGGWLVKETQYF.

This clonotype was seen only a few times. The J gene is TRBJ2-3, the V gene TRBV7-3, with 7 bases aligning to TRBD2. The CDR3 runs 16 residues. The V gene's germline CDR1 is SGHTA and CDR2 FQGTGA. V dropped 5 bases and J dropped 2; count of bases not matched to a gene: 10. The CDR3 bases are TGTGCCAGCAGCGGGGCTAGCGGTCCTCACACAGATACGCAGTATTTT. Protein sequence: CASSGASGPHTDTQYF. The variable domain in full, completed from reference TRBV7-3 and TRBJ2-3, reads GAGVSQTPSNKVTEKGKYVELRCDPISGHTALYWYRQSLGQGPEFLIYFQGTGAADDSGLPNDRFFAVRPEGSVSTLKIQRTERGDSAVYLCASSGASGPHTDTQYFGPGTRLTVL.

The DNA of the CDR3 is TGTGCCATCCGGAGGAGAGGGATCGAAGAGACCCAGTACTTC. Translated: CAIRRRGIEETQYF. The V and J genes are TRBV6-1 and TRBJ2-5; TRBD2 is a possible D gene (5 bases). Germline CDR1 reads MNHNS; CDR2 reads SASEGT. V lost 10 bases to trimming and J lost 3 bases, with 18 bases between them. The CDR3 covers 14 residues.

The rearrangement joins TRBV4-2 to TRBJ2-7; D gene uncertain. V lost 0 bases, J lost 7 bases, and 22 bases lay in between. The CDR3 spans 17 residues. Germline V gene lookup returns CDR1 LGHNA and CDR2 YNFKEQ. DNA for the CDR3: TGTGCCAGCAGCCAAGATAATCCCCGGTCTACCGGGTTAGAGCAGTACTTC. Its protein product is CASSQDNPRSTGLEQYF.

Many counts were recorded for this clonotype. This chain connects TRBV19 to TRBJ1-5; no firm D call. CDR3 size: 14 residues. Trimming took off 7 bases at V and 0 bases at J, with 10 bases between the two ends. Per germline, CDR1 LNHDA and CDR2 SQIVND (reference sequence). The CDR3 sequence is CASKDLYSNQPQHF. In DNA, the CDR3 is TGTGCCAGTAAAGACCTCTATAGCAATCAGCCCCAGCATTTT.

The sample holds many counts of this clonotype. This rearrangement joins TRBV12-3 or TRBV12-4 to TRBJ2-1; 7 positions match TRBD1. The CDR3 has 15 amino acids. J gave up 4 bases and V 8 bases, and 11 bases lay outside the gene matches. CDR3 in amino acids: CASCSTRGIYNEQFF. The CDR3 nucleotides are TGTGCCAGCTGTAGCACCAGGGGGATATACAATGAGCAGTTCTTC.

A note on this clonotype: A much larger clone lies one base from this, so it may be a read error. The chain recombines TRBV5-1 with TRBJ2-3; D not certain. The J call is in doubt because the DNA end fits TRBJ2-7 better. From germline, CDR1 is SGHRS and CDR2 YFSETQ. The CDR3 runs to 13 residues. The CDR3 region is CASRPSNPYEQYF. In DNA, the CDR3 is TGCGCCAGCAGACCCTCCAACCCCTACGAGCAGTACTTC.